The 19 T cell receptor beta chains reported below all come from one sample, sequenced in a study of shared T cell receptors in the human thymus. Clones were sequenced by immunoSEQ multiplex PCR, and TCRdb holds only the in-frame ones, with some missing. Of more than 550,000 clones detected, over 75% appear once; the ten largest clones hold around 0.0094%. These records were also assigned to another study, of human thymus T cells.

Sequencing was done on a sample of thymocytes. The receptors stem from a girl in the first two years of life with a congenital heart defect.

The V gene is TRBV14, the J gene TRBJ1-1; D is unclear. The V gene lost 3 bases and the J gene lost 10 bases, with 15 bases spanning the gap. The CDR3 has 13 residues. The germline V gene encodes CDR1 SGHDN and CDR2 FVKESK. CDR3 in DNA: TGTGCCAGCAGCCAGACCAGAGGAAGCGGAGCTTTCTTT. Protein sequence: CASSQTRGSGAFF.

In DNA, the CDR3 is TGTGCCAGCGCCACCTTAGCGGGGACCCAAGAGACCCAGTACTTC. Amino acids: CASATLAGTQETQYF. The chain couples TRBV11-2 to TRBJ2-5; TRBD2 aligns across 8 bases. V dropped 8 bases and J dropped 1; count of bases not matched to a gene: 9. Per the germline V gene, CDR1 is SGHAT and CDR2 is FQNNGV. The CDR3 has 15 amino acids.

Written as DNA, the CDR3 is TGTGCCAGCAGCCAAGCCCCGACAGGCTACTACGAGCAGTACTTC. Encoded protein: CASSQAPTGYYEQYF. This chain links TRBV14 with TRBJ2-7; weak D call: TRBD1 (6 bases). The CDR3 contains 15 residues. V was pared by 1 base and J by 3 bases, with 13 bases between. The germline CDR1 and CDR2 sequences are SGHDN and FVKESK.

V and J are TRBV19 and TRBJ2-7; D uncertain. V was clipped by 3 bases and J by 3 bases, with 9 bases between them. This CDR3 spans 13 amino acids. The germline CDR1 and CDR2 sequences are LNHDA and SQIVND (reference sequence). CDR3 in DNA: TGTGCCAGTAGTATTGGTAGACTCTACGAGCAGTACTTC. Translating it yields CASSIGRLYEQYF.

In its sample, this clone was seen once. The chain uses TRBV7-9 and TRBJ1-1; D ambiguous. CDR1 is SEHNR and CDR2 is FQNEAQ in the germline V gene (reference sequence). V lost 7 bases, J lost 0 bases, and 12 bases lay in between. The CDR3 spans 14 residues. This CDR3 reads CASKSRLLNTEAFF. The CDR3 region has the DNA TGTGCCAGCAAATCTAGACTATTGAACACTGAAGCTTTCTTT.

CDR3 in DNA: TGTGCCAGCAGGCCAGCCGACAGTAGCTCCTACGAGCAGTACTTC. It encodes CASRPADSSSYEQYF. The J gene is TRBJ2-7, the V gene TRBV7-4; maybe TRBD1 (5 bases). Trimming pared 6 bases from V and 0 bases from J, leaving 15 bases between. CDR1 is SGHVT, CDR2 SQSDAQ, per germline. The CDR3 is made up of 15 amino acids.

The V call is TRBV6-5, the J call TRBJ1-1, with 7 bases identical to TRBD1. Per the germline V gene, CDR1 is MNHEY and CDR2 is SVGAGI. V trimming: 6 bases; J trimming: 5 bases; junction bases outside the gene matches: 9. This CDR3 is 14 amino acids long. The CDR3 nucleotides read TGTGCCAGCAGCCAAAACAGGGGTCGGACTGAAGCTTTCTTT. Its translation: CASSQNRGRTEAFF.

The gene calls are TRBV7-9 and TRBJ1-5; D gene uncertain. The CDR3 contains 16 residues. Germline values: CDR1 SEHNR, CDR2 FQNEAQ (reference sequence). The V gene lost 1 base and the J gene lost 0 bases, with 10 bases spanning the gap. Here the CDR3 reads CASSLGGFYSNQPQHF. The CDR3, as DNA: TGTGCCAGCAGCTTAGGAGGTTTTTATAGCAATCAGCCCCAGCATTTT.

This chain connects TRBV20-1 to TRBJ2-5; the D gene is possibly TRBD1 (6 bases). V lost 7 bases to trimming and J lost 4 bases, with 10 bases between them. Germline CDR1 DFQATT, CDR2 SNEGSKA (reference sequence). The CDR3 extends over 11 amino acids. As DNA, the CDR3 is TGCAGTGTTGCCAGGGGAGAGACCCAGTACTTC. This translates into CSVARGETQYF.

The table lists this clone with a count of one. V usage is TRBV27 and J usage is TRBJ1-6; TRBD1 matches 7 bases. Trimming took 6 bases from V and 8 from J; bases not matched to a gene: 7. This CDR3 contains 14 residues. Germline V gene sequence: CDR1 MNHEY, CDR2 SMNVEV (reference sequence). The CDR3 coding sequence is TGTGCCAGCAGCCTCTCCACAGGGGATTCACCCCTCCACTTT. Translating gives CASSLSTGDSPLHF.

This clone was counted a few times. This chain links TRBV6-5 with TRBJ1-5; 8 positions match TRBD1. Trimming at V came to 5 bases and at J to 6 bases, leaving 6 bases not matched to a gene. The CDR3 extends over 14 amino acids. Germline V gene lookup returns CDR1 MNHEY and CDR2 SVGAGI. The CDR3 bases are TGTGCCAGCAGTAACTGGACAGGGAGTCAGCCCCAGCATTTT. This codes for CASSNWTGSQPQHF.

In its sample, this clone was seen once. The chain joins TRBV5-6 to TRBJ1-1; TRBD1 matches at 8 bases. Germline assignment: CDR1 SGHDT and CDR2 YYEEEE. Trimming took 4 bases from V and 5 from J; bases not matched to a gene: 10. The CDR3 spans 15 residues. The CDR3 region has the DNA TGTGCCAGCAGCCTCGGACAGGGTAGGAATACTGAAGCTTTCTTT. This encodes CASSLGQGRNTEAFF.

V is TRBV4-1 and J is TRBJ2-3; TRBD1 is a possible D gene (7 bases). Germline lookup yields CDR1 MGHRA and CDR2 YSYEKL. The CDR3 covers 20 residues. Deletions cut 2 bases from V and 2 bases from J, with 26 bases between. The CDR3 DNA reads TGCGCCAGCAGCCAATTTTCGGGGGACAGACGTGCTAGTATCACAGATACGCAGTATTTT. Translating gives CASSQFSGDRRASITDTQYF.

DNA for the CDR3: TGCGCCAGCAGCTTGAGGCAGACGAAACGGGGGGAGCAGTTCTTC. It specifies CASSLRQTKRGEQFF. J is TRBJ2-1 and V is TRBV5-1; D may be TRBD2 (6 bases). This CDR3 contains 15 residues. The germline gives CDR1 SGHRS, CDR2 YFSETQ. V dropped 1 base and J dropped 10 bases, with 18 bases sitting between them. The whole variable domain, filled in from reference TRBV5-1 and TRBJ2-1, reads KAGVTQTPRYLIKTRGQQVTLSCSPISGHRSVSWYQQTPGQGLQFLFEYFSETQRNKGNFPGRFSGRQFSNSRSEMNVSTLELGDSALYLCASSLRQTKRGEQFFGPGTRLTVL.

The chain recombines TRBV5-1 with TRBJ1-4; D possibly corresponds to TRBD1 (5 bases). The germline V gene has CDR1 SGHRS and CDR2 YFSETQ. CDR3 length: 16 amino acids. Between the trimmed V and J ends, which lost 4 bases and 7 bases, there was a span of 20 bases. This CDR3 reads CASSALPGGVVEKLFF. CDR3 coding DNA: TGCGCCAGCAGCGCCCTCCCGGGGGGAGTCGTTGAAAAACTGTTTTTT.

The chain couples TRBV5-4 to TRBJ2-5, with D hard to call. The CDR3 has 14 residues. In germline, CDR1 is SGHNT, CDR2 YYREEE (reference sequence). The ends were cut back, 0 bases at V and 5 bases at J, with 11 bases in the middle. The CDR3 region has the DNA TGTGCCAGCAGCTTGGCAGGTCATGCGGAGACCCAGTACTTC. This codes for CASSLAGHAETQYF.

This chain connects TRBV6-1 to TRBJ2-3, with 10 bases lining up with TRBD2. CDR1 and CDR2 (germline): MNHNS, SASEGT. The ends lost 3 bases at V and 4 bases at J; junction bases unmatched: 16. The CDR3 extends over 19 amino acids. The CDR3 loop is CASSDPRRTSGHLPDTQYF. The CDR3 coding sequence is TGTGCCAGCAGTGATCCCCGCCGGACTAGCGGACACCTACCAGATACGCAGTATTTT.

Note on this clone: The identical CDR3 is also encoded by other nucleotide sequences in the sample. Here the CDR3 reads CASSLGTSGDYEQYF. CDR3 nucleotide sequence: TGCGCCAGCAGCTTGGGGACTAGCGGGGACTACGAGCAGTACTTC. The gene calls are TRBV5-1 and TRBJ2-7; TRBD2 agrees at 12 bases. Germline CDR1 and CDR2: SGHRS and YFSETQ. V lost 0 bases, J lost 3 bases, and 1 base stayed unmatched. The CDR3 loop spans 15 amino acids.

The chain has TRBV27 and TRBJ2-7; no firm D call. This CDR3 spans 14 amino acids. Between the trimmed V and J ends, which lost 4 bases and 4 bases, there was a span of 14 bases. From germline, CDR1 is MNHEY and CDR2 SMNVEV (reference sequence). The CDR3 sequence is CASSYPTRLYEQYF. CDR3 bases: TGTGCCAGCAGTTACCCGACGCGGCTGTACGAGCAGTACTTC.